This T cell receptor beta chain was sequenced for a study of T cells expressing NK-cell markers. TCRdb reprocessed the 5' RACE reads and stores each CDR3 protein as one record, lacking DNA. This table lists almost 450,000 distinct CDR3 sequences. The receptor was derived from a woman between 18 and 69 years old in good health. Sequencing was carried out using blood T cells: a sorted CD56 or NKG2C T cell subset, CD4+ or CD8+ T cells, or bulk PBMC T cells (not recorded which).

The CDR3 spells CSALSTGNTEAFF. V and J are TRBV20-1 and TRBJ1-1; TCRdb's D call, TRBD1, is unchecked because there is no DNA. The V gene's germline CDR1 is DFQATT and CDR2 SNEGSKA (reference sequence). The CDR3 spans 13 residues.